This T cell receptor (beta chain) was identified in a study of T cells in Graves' hyperthyroidism and ophthalmopathy. Study results and caveats: Most thyroid clonotypes expanded above 0.001 were also detected in blood.

CDR3 size: 15 residues. V lost 0 bases and J lost 3; bases outside the gene matches: 4. The germline gives CDR1 LGHNA, CDR2 YNFKEQ. This clonotype showed up many times. No antigen is known for it. Regions amplified from RNA transcripts were the TCR beta CDR3 regions. The HTBI primer set was used in a first-round RT-PCR of the TCR CDR3. TCRdb re-derived calls from the multiplex PCR reads in MiXCR, one entry per CDR3 protein. Of some 600,000 distinct CDR3 sequences detected, about 15% appear once; the ten largest clones hold more than 4.5%. Sequenced input: blood. The source is a woman aged 25 to 39 with Graves' hyperthyroidism that later progressed to Graves' ophthalmopathy. This chain links TRBV4-2 with TRBJ2-5, with 7 bases that match TRBD2. CDR3 amino acids: CASSQDPAGKETQYF. CDR3 sequence (DNA): TGTGCCAGCAGCCAAGATCCAGCGGGGAAAGAGACCCAGTACTTC.